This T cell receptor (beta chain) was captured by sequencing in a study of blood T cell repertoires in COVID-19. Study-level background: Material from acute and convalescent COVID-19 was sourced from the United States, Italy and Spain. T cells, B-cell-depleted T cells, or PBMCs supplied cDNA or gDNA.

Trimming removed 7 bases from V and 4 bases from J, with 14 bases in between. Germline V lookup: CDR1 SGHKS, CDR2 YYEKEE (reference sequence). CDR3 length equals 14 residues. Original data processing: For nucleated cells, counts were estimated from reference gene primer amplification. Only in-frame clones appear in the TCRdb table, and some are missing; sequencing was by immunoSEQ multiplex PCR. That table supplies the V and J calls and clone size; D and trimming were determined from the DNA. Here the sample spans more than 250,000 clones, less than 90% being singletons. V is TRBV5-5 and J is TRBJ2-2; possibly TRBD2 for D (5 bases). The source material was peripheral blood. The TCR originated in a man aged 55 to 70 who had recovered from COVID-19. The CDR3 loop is CASLASGFTGELFF. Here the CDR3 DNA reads TGTGCCAGCTTAGCGAGCGGATTCACCGGGGAGCTGTTTTTT.